The 3 T cell receptor beta chains given below trace back to one sample, sequenced in a study of regulatory T cells in long-lasting Graves disease. The TCR beta library used iRepertoire HTBI primers with Arm-PCR amplification of CDR3. A single record per CDR3 protein comes from TCRdb applying MiXCR to the multiplex PCR reads. Found here are over 350,000 distinct CDR3 sequences, approximately 15% of them singletons; the top ten hold about 7.6%. The time point was: newly diagnosed GD, antithyroid drugs for less than 3 months. Extracted PBMC RNA gave rise to the TCR library. The same sample was also studied in work on T cells in Graves' hyperthyroidism and ophthalmopathy.

Material: peripheral blood mononuclear cells (PBMCs), obtained at new diagnosis, from a patient treated with antithyroid drugs. All receptors derive from a woman between 40 and 55 years old with Graves disease.

The rearrangement joins TRBV20-1 to TRBJ2-7; 11 positions match TRBD2. The V gene's germline CDR1 is DFQATT and CDR2 SNEGSKA (reference sequence). The CDR3 is made up of 14 amino acids. V gave up 4 bases and J gave up 7 bases; unmatched junction bases: 9. The CDR3 sequence is CSAKTSGTTWEQYF. For the CDR3, the DNA is TGCAGTGCTAAGACTAGCGGGACCACTTGGGAGCAGTACTTC.

This clonotype appeared many times. The chain carries TRBV7-9 and TRBJ1-1; the D gene is possibly TRBD1 (6 bases). This CDR3 is 15 amino acids long. V was clipped by 3 bases and J by 1 base, with 12 bases between them. CDR1 is SEHNR and CDR2 is FQNEAQ in the germline V gene (reference sequence). The CDR3 region is CASSFAGRGNTEAFF. The CDR3 DNA reads TGTGCCAGCAGCTTTGCCGGCAGGGGGAACACTGAAGCTTTCTTT.

V and J are TRBV30 and TRBJ2-1; 15 bases line up with TRBD2. The CDR3 loop spans 16 amino acids. Germline CDR1 GTSNPN, CDR2 SVGIG (reference sequence). V shed 4 bases, J shed 9 bases, and the junction held 10 bases outside the gene matches. The CDR3 DNA reads TGTGCCTGGAACCTCGGACTAGCGGGAGGGCCGCCTGAGCAGTTCTTC. This encodes CAWNLGLAGGPPEQFF.